These 13 T cell receptor beta chains came from one sample sequenced in a study of blood T cell repertoires in COVID-19. Libraries were prepared by immunoSEQ multiplex PCR; TCRdb keeps only in-frame clonotypes and omits some of them. The data contain 250,000 to 300,000 clones, approximately 86% of them singletons. Input material: peripheral blood. These receptor sequences come from a man younger than 30 with active or convalescent COVID-19.

This chain joins TRBV29-1 and TRBJ1-2; D unclear. Trimming removed 4 bases from V and 4 bases from J, with 10 bases in between. In germline, CDR1 is SQVTM, CDR2 ANQGSEA. This CDR3 region has 12 residues. The CDR3 reads CSVVVGSYGYTF. For the CDR3, the DNA is TGCAGCGTTGTAGTGGGCAGCTATGGCTACACCTTC.

This clone was recorded a few times. The chain carries TRBV9 and TRBJ2-2; 7 nucleotides line up with TRBD2. This CDR3 is 14 amino acids long. Trimming cost V 3 bases and J 6 bases; bases outside gene matches: 5. CDR1 is SGDLS, CDR2 YYNGEE, per germline. The chain's CDR3 is CASSAAGEAGELFF. The CDR3 DNA is TGTGCCAGCAGCGCCGCGGGGGAGGCCGGGGAGCTGTTTTTT. The full variable domain, its missing parts supplied by reference TRBV9 and TRBJ2-2, is DSGVTQTPKHLITATGQRVTLRCSPRSGDLSVYWYQQSLDQGLQFLIQYYNGEERAKGNILERFSAQQFPDLHSELNLSSLELGDSALYFCASSAAGEAGELFFGEGSRLTVL.

The chain joins TRBV30 to TRBJ2-4; D is undetermined. CDR3 length: 13 amino acids. V lost 5 bases, J lost 8 bases, and 16 bases lay in between. CDR1 and CDR2 from the germline V gene are GTSNPN and SVGIG (reference sequence). CDR3 in DNA: TGTGCCTGGCGAACTCCCATTGGAGACATTCAGTACTTC. Residues: CAWRTPIGDIQYF.

The V call is TRBV3-1 (or the pseudogene TRBV3-2), the J call TRBJ2-7; D ambiguous. V lost 2 bases and J 6 bases, leaving 8 bases between the germline ends. The CDR3 length is 12 residues. The germline V gene encodes CDR1 LGHDT and CDR2 YNNKEL (reference sequence). The CDR3 loop reads CASSQNIAEQYF. The CDR3 coding sequence is TGTGCCAGCAGCCAAAATATAGCCGAGCAGTACTTC.

The chain is built from TRBV6-5 and TRBJ1-3, with D tentatively TRBD1 (5 bases). Germline V gene data show CDR1 as MNHEY and CDR2 as SVGAGI. V gave up 5 bases and J gave up 1 base, with 6 bases separating them. The CDR3 runs to 13 residues. The CDR3 coding sequence is TGTGCCAGCAGTACAGGTTCTGGAAACACCATATATTTT. Translated, it gives CASSTGSGNTIYF.

J is TRBJ2-7 and V is TRBV5-1; D is perhaps TRBD1 (6 bases). CDR3 size: 14 residues. Germline V gene sequence: CDR1 SGHRS, CDR2 YFSETQ. V lost 3 bases, J lost 3 bases, and 13 bases lay in between. DNA for the CDR3: TGCGCCAGCAGCTACAACCGGGACAACTACGAGCAGTACTTC. Translating it yields CASSYNRDNYEQYF.

The chain carries TRBV18 and TRBJ1-2; D gene unclear. The CDR3 is 13 amino acids. The V end was cut by 3 bases, the J end by 6 bases, with 11 bases between. The germline V gene encodes CDR1 KGHSH and CDR2 LQKENI. This CDR3 is CASSPTTGDGYTF. CDR3 DNA: TGTGCCAGCTCACCCACCACGGGAGATGGCTACACCTTC.

This sequence joins TRBV28 and TRBJ2-7; D not certain. The CDR3 covers 14 residues. From germline, CDR1 is MDHEN and CDR2 SYDVKM. V shed 6 bases and J shed 11 bases, with 23 bases lying between them. This chain's CDR3 is CASRTTTEPTYEYF. The CDR3 coding sequence is TGTGCCAGCAGAACTACGACGGAGCCTACGTATGAGTACTTC.

This chain links TRBV18 with TRBJ1-1; a possible D gene is TRBD1 (6 bases). CDR1 and CDR2 from the germline V gene are KGHSH and LQKENI. With 6 bases removed from V and 3 bases from J, the gap between germline ends came to 17 bases. The CDR3 loop spans 15 amino acids. In DNA form, the CDR3 reads TGTGCCAGCTCCCCCTATCCAGGGGCTGACACTGAAGCTTTCTTT. Encoded protein: CASSPYPGADTEAFF.

The V gene is TRBV18, the J gene TRBJ2-7; 9 bases map to TRBD1. V trimming: 8 bases; J trimming: 4 bases; junction bases outside the gene matches: 6. The length of the CDR3 is 13 residues. Germline-derived CDR1 and CDR2 are KGHSH and LQKENI. The CDR3 protein is CASAAGQGYEQYF. The CDR3 DNA is TGTGCCAGCGCCGCGGGACAGGGATACGAGCAGTACTTC.

V gene TRBV10-3 combines with J gene TRBJ2-5, with 9 bases fitting TRBD2. The CDR3 runs to 17 residues. Losses at the gene ends were 0 bases for V and 2 bases for J; bases not matched to a gene: 7. The germline gives CDR1 ENHRY, CDR2 SYGVKD. The CDR3 nucleotides read TGTGCCATCAGTGAGTCTCCGACTAGCGGAAATCAAGAGACCCAGTACTTC. It encodes CAISESPTSGNQETQYF.

In its sample, this clone was seen once. The chain employs TRBV4-3 and TRBJ2-1; 7 nucleotides match TRBD2. J gave up 3 bases and V 2 bases, and 7 bases lay outside the gene matches. This CDR3 contains 16 residues. CDR1 and CDR2 from the germline V gene are LGHNA and YSLEER. CDR3 amino acids: CASSQIGRTSYNEQFF. For the CDR3, the DNA is TGCGCCAGCAGCCAAATCGGACGGACTAGCTACAATGAGCAGTTCTTC.

This clone was recorded once. The chain uses TRBV12-3 or TRBV12-4 and TRBJ2-5; possibly TRBD2 for D (6 bases). The CDR3 extends over 13 amino acids. Between the trimmed V and J ends, which lost 7 bases and 4 bases, there was a span of 13 bases. CDR3 sequence (DNA): TGTGCCAGCACTCCGGGGGTTTTAGAGACCCAGTACTTC. This gives the protein CASTPGVLETQYF.